One T cell receptor beta chain is described in this entry. This CDR3 has 18 residues. Germline loops: CDR1 SGHTA, CDR2 FQGNSA. Trimming removed 3 bases from V and 2 bases from J; junction bases left unmatched: 8. The sample comes from a study of cytomegalovirus exposure and HLA in healthy donors. Sequencing was performed with immunoSEQ multiplex PCR; in TCRdb, only in-frame clones are kept and a portion is missing. The repertoire holds over 150,000 clones, with about 90% as singletons. The chain combines TRBV7-2 with TRBJ2-1, with TRBD2 matching over 12 bases. The receptor's source is a young woman in good health and CMV-seropositive. The source material was PBMCs. CDR3 region: CASSLELAGGFAYNEQFF. The CDR3 DNA reads TGTGCCAGCAGCTTGGAACTAGCGGGAGGATTCGCCTACAATGAGCAGTTCTTC.